These 9 T cell receptor beta chains were sequenced from one sample in a study of OX40 agonist ivuxolimab in advanced cancers. The method behind the library was the immunoSEQ multiplex PCR assay. In TCRdb, the immuneACCESS table is reduced to in-frame sequences with V and J assigned. These tables do not hold every clone; where another copy was compared, an unresolved V gene accounts for under half, and the others remain unexplained. Counted in this sample were 55,000 to 65,000 clones; around 90% of them appeared once. The ten largest clones represent approximately 0.32% of the sample. The specimen comprised CD4+ or CD8+ T cells sorted from blood, sampled in a trial of the OX40 agonist ivuxolimab. The receptors come from an adult with an advanced solid tumor such as melanoma, head and neck, liver or kidney cancer.

V is TRBV6-6 and J is TRBJ2-7; 9 positions agree with TRBD1. Germline loops: CDR1 MNHNY, CDR2 SVGAGI (reference sequence). The CDR3 sequence is 15 residues long. The trim removed 7 bases at V and 2 bases at J, leaving 9 bases unmatched. Written as DNA, the CDR3 is TGTGCCAGCACCGGGGGGACAGGGAAAGCCTACGAGCAGTACTTC. It codes for CASTGGTGKAYEQYF.

The V gene is TRBV29-1, the J gene TRBJ2-7, with TRBD2 matching over 7 bases. J gave up 2 bases and V 4 bases, and 20 bases lay outside the gene matches. The germline CDR1 and CDR2 sequences are SQVTM and ANQGSEA. CDR3 length: 18 residues. CDR3 nucleotide sequence: TGCAGCGTTGTGGTGGCTCTCCGTGGGGGGGGTCATCCCTACGAGCAGTACTTC. Translating it yields CSVVVALRGGGHPYEQYF.

The chain combines TRBV5-4 with TRBJ1-1; 8 nucleotides agree with TRBD1. This CDR3 comprises 15 residues. V shed 4 bases, J shed 0 bases, and the junction held 5 bases outside the gene matches. CDR1 and CDR2 from the germline V gene are SGHNT and YYREEE (reference sequence). CDR3 in amino acids: CASSPQQGVNTEAFF. CDR3 nucleotides: TGTGCCAGCAGCCCGCAACAGGGGGTGAACACTGAAGCTTTCTTT.

This chain connects TRBV4-1 to TRBJ2-7, with TRBD2 matching over 9 bases. Germline CDR1 reads MGHRA; CDR2 reads YSYEKL. CDR3 length: 14 residues. The J segment lost 4 bases and the V segment lost 3 bases, leaving 4 bases of the junction unmatched. The CDR3 region has the DNA TGCGCCAGCAGCCAGGGCGGGGGGGCGTACGAGCAGTACTTC. It specifies CASSQGGGAYEQYF.

The table lists this clone with a few counts. The J gene is TRBJ2-5, the V gene TRBV11-2, with 9 positions matching TRBD2. Trimming took 4 bases from V and 3 from J; bases not matched to a gene: 6. The germline V gene has CDR1 SGHAT and CDR2 FQNNGV. CDR3 length: 15 amino acids. The CDR3 loop reads CASSSRTSVEETQYF. The CDR3 coding sequence is TGTGCCAGCAGCTCGCGGACTAGCGTCGAAGAGACCCAGTACTTC.

This chain links TRBV6-6 with TRBJ1-1; the D gene is possibly TRBD1 (5 bases). The germline V gene has CDR1 MNHNY and CDR2 SVGAGI (reference sequence). With 7 bases removed from V and 1 base from J, the gap between germline ends came to 16 bases. CDR3 length: 15 residues. The CDR3 is CASILPNRKNTEAFF. The CDR3 nucleotides read TGTGCCAGCATTTTACCCAACAGGAAGAACACTGAAGCTTTCTTT.

The rearrangement links TRBV7-3 to TRBJ1-3; 9 bases agree with TRBD1. Germline V gives CDR1 SGHTA, CDR2 FQGTGA. Trimming removed 2 bases from V and 3 bases from J; junction bases left unmatched: 17. CDR3 length equals 20 residues. CDR3 DNA: TGTGCCAGCAGCTTACTCCCCGGGACAGGGAGGCCCCTTGATGGAAACACCATATATTTT. Translated, it gives CASSLLPGTGRPLDGNTIYF.

The V and J genes are TRBV29-1 and TRBJ1-3; no firm D call. V dropped 2 bases and J dropped 5 bases, with 10 bases sitting between them. CDR3 length: 13 amino acids. Germline lookup yields CDR1 SQVTM and CDR2 ANQGSEA. The CDR3 bases are TGCAGCGTTGAATTCCATAGTAGAAACACCATATATTTT. This sequence encodes CSVEFHSRNTIYF.

This chain uses TRBV7-3 with TRBJ1-1; D not certain. The germline CDR1 and CDR2 sequences are SGHTA and FQGTGA. V lost 5 bases and J lost 3, with 10 bases in between. The CDR3 covers 13 residues. CDR3 in amino acids: CASSPRRDTEAFF. In nucleotides, the CDR3 is TGTGCCAGCAGCCCAAGGAGGGACACTGAAGCTTTCTTT.